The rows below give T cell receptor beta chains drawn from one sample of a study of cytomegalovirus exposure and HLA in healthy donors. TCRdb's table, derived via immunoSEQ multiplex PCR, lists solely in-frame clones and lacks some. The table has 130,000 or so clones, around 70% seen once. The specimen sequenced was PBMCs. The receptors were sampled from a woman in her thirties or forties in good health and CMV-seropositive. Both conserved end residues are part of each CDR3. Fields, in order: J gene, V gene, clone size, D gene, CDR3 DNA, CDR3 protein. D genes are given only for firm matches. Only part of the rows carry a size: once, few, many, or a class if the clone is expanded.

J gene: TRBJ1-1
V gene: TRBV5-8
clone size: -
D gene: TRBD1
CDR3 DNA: TGTGCCAGCAGCTTGGGGACAGGGGAGGACACTGAAGCTTTCTTT
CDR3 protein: CASSLGTGEDTEAFF

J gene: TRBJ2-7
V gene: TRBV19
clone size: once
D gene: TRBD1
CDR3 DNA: TGTGCCAGTAGTATTCATCGGACAGGGTCTAACGAGCAGTACTTC
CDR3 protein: CASSIHRTGSNEQYF

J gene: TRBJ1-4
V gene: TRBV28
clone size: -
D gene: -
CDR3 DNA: TGTGCCAGCAGTCTGTTCCCCGCTAATGAAAAACTGTTTTTT
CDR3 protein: CASSLFPANEKLFF

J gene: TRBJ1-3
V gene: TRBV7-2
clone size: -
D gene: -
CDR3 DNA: TGTGCCAGCAGCGTACAGGGAAACACCATATATTTT
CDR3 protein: CASSVQGNTIYF

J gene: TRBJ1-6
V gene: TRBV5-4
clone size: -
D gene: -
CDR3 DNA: TGTGCCAGCAGCCCAGGTGGGCGCTCCTATAATTCACCCCTCCACTTT
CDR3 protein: CASSPGGRSYNSPLHF

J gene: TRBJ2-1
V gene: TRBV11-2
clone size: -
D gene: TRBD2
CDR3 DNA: TGTGCCAGCAGCCTAAGGACTAGCGGGAGTTACAATGAGCAGTTCTTC
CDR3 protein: CASSLRTSGSYNEQFF

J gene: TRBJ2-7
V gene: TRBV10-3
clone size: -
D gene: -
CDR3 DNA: TGTGCCATCAGTGAGTCGAGCAGACTCTCCTACGAGCAGTACTTC
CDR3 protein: CAISESSRLSYEQYF

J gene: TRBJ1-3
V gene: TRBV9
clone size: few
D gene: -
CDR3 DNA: TGTGCCAGCAGCGGTACAGGGAGGGGGTCTGGAAACACCATATATTTT
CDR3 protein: CASSGTGRGSGNTIYF

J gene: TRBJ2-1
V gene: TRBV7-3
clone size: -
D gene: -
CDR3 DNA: TGTGCCAGCAGCGGGACTCAATACAATGAGCAGTTCTTC
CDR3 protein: CASSGTQYNEQFF

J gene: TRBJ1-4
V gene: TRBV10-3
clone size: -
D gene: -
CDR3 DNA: TGTGCCATCAGTGGACAGATTAATGAAAAACTGTTTTTT
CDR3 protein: CAISGQINEKLFF

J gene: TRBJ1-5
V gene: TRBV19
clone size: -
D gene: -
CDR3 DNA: TGTGCCAGTGAGGGCTTGGGGCCCCAGCATTTT
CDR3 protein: CASEGLGPQHF

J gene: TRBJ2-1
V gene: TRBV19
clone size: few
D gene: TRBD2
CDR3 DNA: TGTGCCAGTATTTTAGCGGGAGGGCCTTTTAATGAGCAGTTCTTC
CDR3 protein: CASILAGGPFNEQFF

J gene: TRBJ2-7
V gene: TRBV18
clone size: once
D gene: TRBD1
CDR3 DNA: TGTGCCAGCTCCCTAAAGGACAGGTCCTCCTACGAGCAGTACTTC
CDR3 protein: CASSLKDRSSYEQYF

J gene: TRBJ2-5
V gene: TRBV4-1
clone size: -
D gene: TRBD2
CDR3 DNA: TGCGCCAGCAGCCAAGTTGGGCTAGCGGCTGAGACCCAGTACTTC
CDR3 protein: CASSQVGLAAETQYF

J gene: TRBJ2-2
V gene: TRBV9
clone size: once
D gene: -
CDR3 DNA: TGTGCCAGCAGCAATTACGGGGAGCTGTTTTTT
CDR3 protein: CASSNYGELFF

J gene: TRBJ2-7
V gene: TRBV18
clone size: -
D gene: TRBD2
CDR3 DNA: TGTGCCAGCTCACCACCTCAGCGGGAGCCCTACGAGCAGTACTTC
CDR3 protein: CASSPPQREPYEQYF

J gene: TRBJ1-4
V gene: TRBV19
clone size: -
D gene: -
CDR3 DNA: TGTGCCAGTAGTCTGGGCCTGACAACTAATGAAAAACTGTTTTTT
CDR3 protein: CASSLGLTTNEKLFF

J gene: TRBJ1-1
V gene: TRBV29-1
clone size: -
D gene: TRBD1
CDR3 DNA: TGCAGCGCCGTGGACAGGGGAGCCCAGAACACTGAAGCTTTCTTT
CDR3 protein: CSAVDRGAQNTEAFF

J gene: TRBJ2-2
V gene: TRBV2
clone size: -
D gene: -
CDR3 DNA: TGTGCCAGCACCCAGGCCCACACCGGGGAGCTGTTTTTT
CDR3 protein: CASTQAHTGELFF

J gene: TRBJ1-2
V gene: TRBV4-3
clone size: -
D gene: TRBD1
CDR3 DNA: TGCGCCAGCAGCTCGAACCCCGGGACAGGCTACTATGGCTACACCTTC
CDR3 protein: CASSSNPGTGYYGYTF

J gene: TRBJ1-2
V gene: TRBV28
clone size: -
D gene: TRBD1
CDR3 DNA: TGTGCCAGCAGTTCAAACAGGGGAAGAAACTATGGCTACACCTTC
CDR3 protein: CASSSNRGRNYGYTF

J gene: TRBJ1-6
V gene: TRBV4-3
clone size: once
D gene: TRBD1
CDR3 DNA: TGCGCCAGCAGCCAACAGGGGGGAACCTATAATTCACCCCTCCACTTT
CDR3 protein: CASSQQGGTYNSPLHF

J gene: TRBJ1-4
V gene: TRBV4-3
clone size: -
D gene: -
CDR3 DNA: TGCGCCAGCAGCCAATCCCAGGGCGCCATTAATGAAAAACTGTTTTTT
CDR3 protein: CASSQSQGAINEKLFF

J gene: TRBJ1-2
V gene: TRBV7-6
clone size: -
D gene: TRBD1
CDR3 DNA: TGTGCCAGCAGCCCAGCGGACAGGGCCGTCTATGGCTACACCTTC
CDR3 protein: CASSPADRAVYGYTF

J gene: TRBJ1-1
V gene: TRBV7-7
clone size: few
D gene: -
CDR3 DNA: TGTGCCAGCAGCCTAGGGAGGAACACTGAAGCTTTCTTT
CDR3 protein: CASSLGRNTEAFF

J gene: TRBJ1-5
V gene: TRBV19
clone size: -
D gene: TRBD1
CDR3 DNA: TGTGCCAGTAGTCTTAGGACAGGGGGAGACAATCAGCCCCAGCATTTT
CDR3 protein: CASSLRTGGDNQPQHF

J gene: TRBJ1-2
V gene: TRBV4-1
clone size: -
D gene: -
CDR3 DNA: TGCGCCAGCAGCCAAGTTGCCGGGCAGGCGGGGTATGGCTACACCTTC
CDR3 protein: CASSQVAGQAGYGYTF

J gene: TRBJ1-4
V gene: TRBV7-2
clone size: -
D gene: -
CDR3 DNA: TGTGCCAGCAGCTTAGCGGGCGGGAATGAAAAACTGTTTTTT
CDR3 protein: CASSLAGGNEKLFF

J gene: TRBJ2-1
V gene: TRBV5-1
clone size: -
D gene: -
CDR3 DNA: TGCGCCAGCAGCCTCCCGTCGAATGAGCAGTTCTTC
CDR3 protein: CASSLPSNEQFF

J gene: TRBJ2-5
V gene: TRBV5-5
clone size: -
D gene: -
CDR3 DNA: TGTGCCAGCAGCCGACAGGGAGGCCGAGAGACCCAGTACTTC
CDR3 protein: CASSRQGGRETQYF

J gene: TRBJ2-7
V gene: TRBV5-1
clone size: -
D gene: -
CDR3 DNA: TGCGCCAGCAGTCGGACAGACTACGAGCAGTACTTC
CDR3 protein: CASSRTDYEQYF

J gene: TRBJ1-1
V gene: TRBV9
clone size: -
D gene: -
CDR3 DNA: TGTGCCAGCAGCGTAGGTCAGGATCCGTTGAACACTGAAGCTTTCTTT
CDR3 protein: CASSVGQDPLNTEAFF

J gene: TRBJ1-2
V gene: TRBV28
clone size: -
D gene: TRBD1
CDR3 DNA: TGTGCCAGCAGCCCCGCGGGGACAGATTATGGCTACACCTTC
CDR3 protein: CASSPAGTDYGYTF

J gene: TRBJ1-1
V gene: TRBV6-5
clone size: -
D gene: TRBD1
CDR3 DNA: TGTGCCAGCAGTTGGACAGGGAGCACTGAAGCTTTCTTT
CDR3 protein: CASSWTGSTEAFF

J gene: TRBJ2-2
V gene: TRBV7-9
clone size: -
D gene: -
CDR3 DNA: TGTGCCAGCAGCTTTTCCGGACAGATCAACACCGGGGAGCTGTTTTTT
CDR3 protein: CASSFSGQINTGELFF

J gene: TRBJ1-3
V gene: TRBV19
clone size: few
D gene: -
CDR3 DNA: TGTGCCAGTAGTCCGGGACACGGCTCTGGAAACACCATATATTTT
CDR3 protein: CASSPGHGSGNTIYF

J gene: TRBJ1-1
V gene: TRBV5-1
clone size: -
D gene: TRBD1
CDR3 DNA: TGCGCCAGCAGCTCGGACAGGGGAGTCGCTGAAGCTTTCTTT
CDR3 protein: CASSSDRGVAEAFF

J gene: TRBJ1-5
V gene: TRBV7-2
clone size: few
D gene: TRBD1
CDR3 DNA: TGTGCCAGCAGCCAGAGGCCGGGACAGGGAAATCAGCCCCAGCATTTT
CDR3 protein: CASSQRPGQGNQPQHF

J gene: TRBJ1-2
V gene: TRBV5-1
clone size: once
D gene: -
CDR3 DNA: TGCGCCAGCAGCTTGGACAGGTATGGCTACACCTTC
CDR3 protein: CASSLDRYGYTF

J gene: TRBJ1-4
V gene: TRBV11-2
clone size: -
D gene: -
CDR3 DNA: TGTGCCAGCTCTAGACAGAACAGTAATGAAAAACTGTTTTTT
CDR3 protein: CASSRQNSNEKLFF

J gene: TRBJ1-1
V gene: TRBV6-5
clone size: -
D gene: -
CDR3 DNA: TGTGCCAGCAGTTACGGGAGGGGCACTGAAGCTTTCTTT
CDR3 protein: CASSYGRGTEAFF

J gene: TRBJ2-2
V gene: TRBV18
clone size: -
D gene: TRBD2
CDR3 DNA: TGTGCCAGCTCACCTTATACTAGCGGCACCGGGGAGCTGTTTTTT
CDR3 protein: CASSPYTSGTGELFF

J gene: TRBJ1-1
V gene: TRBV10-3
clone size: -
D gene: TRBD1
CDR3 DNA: TGTGCCATCAGTCCGGGACAGGGGGATGGCACTGAAGCTTTCTTT
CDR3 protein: CAISPGQGDGTEAFF